Presented here are 13 T cell receptor beta chains from one specimen sequenced in a study of blood T cell repertoires in COVID-19. TCRdb's copy holds only in-frame clones and misses some; the assay was immunoSEQ multiplex PCR. Of more than 200,000 clones listed, approximately 80% are singletons. Sequenced: peripheral blood. The receptors originated from a man aged 40-55 years with acute or convalescent COVID-19.

This clone occurred a few times. This sequence joins TRBV19 and TRBJ1-1, with D perhaps TRBD1 (5 bases). The V gene lost 3 bases and the J gene lost 0 bases, with 11 bases spanning the gap. From germline, CDR1 is LNHDA and CDR2 SQIVND (reference sequence). CDR3 length equals 15 residues. The CDR3 nucleotides read TGTGCCAGTAGTATGGGGCGGAGAATGAACACTGAAGCTTTCTTT. This gives the protein CASSMGRRMNTEAFF.

This chain joins TRBV6-4 and TRBJ1-6; TRBD1 matches at 7 bases. CDR1 MRHNA and CDR2 SNTAGT come from the germline V gene. V lost 2 bases and J lost 6; bases outside the gene matches: 4. There are 15 residues in the CDR3. The CDR3 DNA is TGTGCCAGCAGTGACCGACAGGGAGGTAATTCACCCCTCCACTTT. It specifies CASSDRQGGNSPLHF.

The chain carries TRBV4-2 and TRBJ1-6, with 9 bases fitting TRBD1. Looked up from germline, CDR1 is LGHNA and CDR2 is YNFKEQ. Trimming removed 4 bases from V and 10 bases from J; junction bases left unmatched: 8. This CDR3 has 15 residues. This CDR3 reads CASSPQGAWGSPLHF. In DNA form, the CDR3 reads TGTGCCAGCAGCCCACAGGGGGCTTGGGGGTCACCCCTCCACTTT.

To note about this clone: The same CDR3 can be traced to other DNA sequences in this sample. The chain links TRBV30 to TRBJ2-3; D call uncertain. V dropped 2 bases and J dropped 0 bases, with 3 bases sitting between them. The CDR3 has 12 residues. Per germline, CDR1 GTSNPN and CDR2 SVGIG (reference sequence). CDR3 protein: CAWSSSTDTQYF. The CDR3 DNA reads as TGTGCCTGGAGTTCAAGCACAGATACGCAGTATTTT. Filled out from reference TRBV30 and TRBJ2-3, the complete variable domain reads SQTIHQWPATLVQPVGSPLSLECTVEGTSNPNLYWYRQAAGRGLQLLFYSVGIGQISSEVPQNLSASRPQDRQFILSSKKLLLSDSGFYLCAWSSSTDTQYFGPGTRLTVL.

This clone was counted a single time. The rearrangement uses TRBV18 and TRBJ1-1, with 12 positions matching TRBD1. Germline V gene lookup returns CDR1 KGHSH and CDR2 LQKENI. V was pared by 4 bases and J by 8 bases, with 5 bases of the junction left unmatched. The CDR3 spans 14 residues. CDR3 sequence (DNA): TGTGCCAGCTCACAGGGACAGGGGGCAACCGAAGCTTTCTTT. The encoded protein is CASSQGQGATEAFF.

The CDR3 sequence is CASSFRERADTQYF. In DNA form, the CDR3 reads TGTGCCAGCAGCTTCCGGGAGCGGGCAGATACGCAGTATTTT. The V gene is TRBV5-4, the J gene TRBJ2-3; tentative D call: TRBD2 (6 bases). The germline gives CDR1 SGHNT, CDR2 YYREEE (reference sequence). The CDR3 contains 14 residues. Trimming removed 2 bases from V and 4 bases from J, with 11 bases in between. Together with reference TRBV5-4 and TRBJ2-3, the CDR3 gives the full variable domain: ETGVTQSPTHLIKTRGQQVTLRCSSQSGHNTVSWYQQALGQGPQFIFQYYREEENGRGNFPPRFSGLQFPNYSSELNVNALELDDSALYLCASSFRERADTQYFGPGTRLTVL.

V and J are TRBV12-3 or TRBV12-4 and TRBJ1-1, with 7 bases fitting TRBD1. This CDR3 is built from 12 residues. V was clipped by 10 bases and J by 4 bases; unmatched bases: 6. The DNA for the CDR3 is TGTGCCACTCAACAGGGGCCCACTGAAGCTTTCTTT. Protein: CATQQGPTEAFF.

This clone was found once. The chain carries TRBV6-2 or TRBV6-3 and TRBJ2-7, with D hard to call. CDR1 is MNHEY and CDR2 is SVGEGT in the germline V gene. The CDR3 is 13 residues long. With 6 bases removed from V and 6 bases from J, the gap between germline ends came to 15 bases. CDR3 protein: CASSPIERSEQYF. The CDR3, as DNA: TGTGCCAGCAGCCCCATAGAGAGGAGCGAGCAGTACTTC.

V is TRBV28 and J is TRBJ2-7; D call uncertain. In germline, CDR1 is MDHEN, CDR2 SYDVKM. The germline V and J ends were trimmed by 4 bases and 2 bases, with 15 bases remaining between them. The CDR3 runs 15 residues. The DNA of the CDR3 is TGTGCCAGCAGTTCTCCCCCCAGGTTGGCCTACGAGCAGTACTTC. Protein sequence: CASSSPPRLAYEQYF.

The V gene is TRBV27, the J gene TRBJ2-7; 7 bases are a match to TRBD2. The germline V gene has CDR1 MNHEY and CDR2 SMNVEV (reference sequence). The junction had 13 bases not matched to a gene; V was cut back by 5 bases and J by 6 bases. The CDR3 covers 15 residues. CDR3 residues: CASSARGEGLPEQYF. The CDR3 bases are TGTGCCAGCAGTGCCCGCGGGGAGGGGCTCCCCGAGCAGTACTTC.

The chain uses TRBV5-1 and TRBJ2-2; 8 positions match TRBD2. In germline, CDR1 is SGHRS, CDR2 YFSETQ. J was trimmed by 6 bases and V by 2 bases; bases with no gene match: 3. This CDR3 is built from 14 residues. CDR3 DNA: TGCGCCAGCAGCTTCGGGGGGGCTCCCGGGGAGCTGTTTTTT. Its translation is CASSFGGAPGELFF.

The chain has TRBV19 and TRBJ2-1; 14 nucleotides match TRBD2. With 3 bases clipped from V and 6 bases from J, the junction kept 7 bases outside the gene matches. The germline CDR1 and CDR2 sequences are LNHDA and SQIVND (reference sequence). The CDR3 runs to 17 residues. The CDR3 sequence is CASSIRPGLAGVNEQFF. The CDR3 coding sequence is TGTGCCAGTAGTATCAGACCGGGACTAGCGGGAGTCAATGAGCAGTTCTTC.

This clone was recorded a few times. The rearrangement uses TRBV19 and TRBJ1-1; D may be TRBD1 (5 bases). CDR1 and CDR2 from the germline V gene are LNHDA and SQIVND (reference sequence). Trimming took off 1 base at V and 5 bases at J, with 17 bases between the two ends. The length of the CDR3 is 16 residues. CDR3 region: CASSIGPGLGKTEAFF. CDR3 bases: TGTGCCAGTAGTATAGGACCAGGGTTGGGGAAAACTGAAGCTTTCTTT.